This TCR beta chain is drawn from a study of a mutant IDH1 vaccine in newly diagnosed glioma (dated by TCRdb to about 2021). About the full investigation: Eight vaccinations were administered to patients in weeks 1, 3, 5, 7, 11, 15, 19 and 23, corresponding to visits V03 through V10. Vaccination started 4-6 weeks after radiotherapy alone, or was given together with temozolomide cycles in the groups whose treatment included chemotherapy. Of the approximately 30 treated patients, 62.5% were male and roughly 38% were female, and a mean age of around 40 years was recorded. Prior to enrollment, patients had been given standard therapy consisting of radiotherapy alone, temozolomide alone, or radiochemotherapy with temozolomide, with the combination given to most patients. Peripheral blood was collected at six visits: V03 (baseline), V05, V07, V10, V12 and V13. Longitudinal TCRB deep sequencing was performed for 25 to 30 treated patients wherever samples were available for exploratory analyses.

A distance of 9 bases separates the germline ends of V and J, which lose 4 bases and 0 bases respectively. From the cysteine up to the phenylalanine, the CDR3 has a length of 14 residues. The DNA shown is the 42-base CDR3, in frame from base 1. CDR1 SGHRS and CDR2 YFSETQ are derived from the germline V gene. For this clone: This clone's antigen is unknown. No base quality information exists; no much larger clone differs at one position.

Library creation used the immunoSEQ multiplex PCR assay. Rearranged TCR beta chain sequences were amplified using the hsTCRB Kit according to the manufacturer's protocol. An Illumina MiSeq was used to sequence the TCRB libraries. Under the source paper's analysis protocol: The kit vendor's proprietary platform handled demultiplexing, trimming and gene mapping. Drawn from immuneACCESS, this table holds only the in-frame rearrangements with V and J called that TCRdb kept. Clones are partly lost; checked studies trace under half to an unresolved V gene and leave the rest unexplained. The V and J calls and clone size were taken over from that table, and D and trimming were inferred from the DNA. The sample table lists some 55,000 clones, approximately 90% of them with a count of one. Clones ranked in the top ten supply roughly 5.1% of the sample. In light of the paper, this sample's time point label describes: week 5, during vaccination. A 20-mer mutant IDH1 peptide at 300 micrograms in Montanide made up each vaccine dose, which was injected subcutaneously together with topical imiquimod. Newly diagnosed WHO grade 3 or 4 IDH1-mutant astrocytomas showing loss of nuclear ATRX were present in the donors. The samples were drawn from NOA16, a multicentre, single-arm, open-label phase I trial in Germany that tested a mutant IDH1 peptide vaccine in humans for the first time. Genomic DNA for TCRB sequencing was extracted from EDTA blood using the DNeasy Blood and Tissue Kit.

The investigation overall reported the following: Pseudoprogression appeared unrelated to alterations in the top peripheral T cell clonotypes detected by TCRB sequencing. Selection of PBMC samples for TCRB deep sequencing was based on availability. Immune responses induced by the vaccine were seen in more than 85% of patients across multiple MHC alleles. It was noted by the authors that analyses of patient blood samples could not be reproduced owing to sample limitations.

This TCR derives from a woman aged 40 to 50 with glioma. The sequences come from PBMCs, collected from a glioma patient whose treatment included an IDH1 peptide vaccine. The chain couples TRBV5-1 to TRBJ2-3; the D gene is not confidently resolved. The DNA sequence is given as TGCGCCAGCAGCCCAGGTGACAGCACAGATACGCAGTATTTT. It is translated as CASSPGDSTDTQYF.